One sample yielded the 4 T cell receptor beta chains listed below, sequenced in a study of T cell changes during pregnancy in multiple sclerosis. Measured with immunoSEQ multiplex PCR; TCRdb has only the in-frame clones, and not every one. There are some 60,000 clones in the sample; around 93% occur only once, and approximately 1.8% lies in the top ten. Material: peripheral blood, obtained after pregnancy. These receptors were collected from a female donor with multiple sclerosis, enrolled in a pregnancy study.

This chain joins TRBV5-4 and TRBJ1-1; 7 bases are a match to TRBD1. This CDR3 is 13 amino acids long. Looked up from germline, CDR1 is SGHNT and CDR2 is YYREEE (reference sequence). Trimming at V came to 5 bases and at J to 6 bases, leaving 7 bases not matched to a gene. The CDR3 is CASSRTGLSEAFF. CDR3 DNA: TGTGCCAGCAGTCGGACAGGCCTCTCTGAAGCTTTCTTT.

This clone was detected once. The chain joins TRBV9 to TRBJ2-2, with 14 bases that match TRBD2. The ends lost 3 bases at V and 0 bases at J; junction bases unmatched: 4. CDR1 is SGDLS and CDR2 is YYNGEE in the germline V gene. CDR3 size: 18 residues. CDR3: CASSAGLAGAANTGELFF. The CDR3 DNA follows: TGTGCCAGCAGCGCGGGACTAGCGGGAGCCGCGAACACCGGGGAGCTGTTTTTT.

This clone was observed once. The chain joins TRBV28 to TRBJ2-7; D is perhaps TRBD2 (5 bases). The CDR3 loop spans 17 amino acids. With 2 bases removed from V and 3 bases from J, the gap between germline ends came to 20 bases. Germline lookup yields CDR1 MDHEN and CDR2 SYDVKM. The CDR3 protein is CASSLPNMDLALYEQYF. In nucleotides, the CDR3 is TGTGCCAGCAGTTTACCGAATATGGACCTAGCCCTCTACGAGCAGTACTTC.

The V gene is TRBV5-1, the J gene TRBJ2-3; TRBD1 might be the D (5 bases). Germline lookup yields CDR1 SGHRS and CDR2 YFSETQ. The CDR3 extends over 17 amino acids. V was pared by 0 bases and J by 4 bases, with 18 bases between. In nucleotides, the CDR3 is TGCGCCAGCAGCTTGGTTCAGGGCTTGAATCGCGCAGATACGCAGTATTTT. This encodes CASSLVQGLNRADTQYF. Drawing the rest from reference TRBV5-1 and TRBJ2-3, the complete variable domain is KAGVTQTPRYLIKTRGQQVTLSCSPISGHRSVSWYQQTPGQGLQFLFEYFSETQRNKGNFPGRFSGRQFSNSRSEMNVSTLELGDSALYLCASSLVQGLNRADTQYFGPGTRLTVL.